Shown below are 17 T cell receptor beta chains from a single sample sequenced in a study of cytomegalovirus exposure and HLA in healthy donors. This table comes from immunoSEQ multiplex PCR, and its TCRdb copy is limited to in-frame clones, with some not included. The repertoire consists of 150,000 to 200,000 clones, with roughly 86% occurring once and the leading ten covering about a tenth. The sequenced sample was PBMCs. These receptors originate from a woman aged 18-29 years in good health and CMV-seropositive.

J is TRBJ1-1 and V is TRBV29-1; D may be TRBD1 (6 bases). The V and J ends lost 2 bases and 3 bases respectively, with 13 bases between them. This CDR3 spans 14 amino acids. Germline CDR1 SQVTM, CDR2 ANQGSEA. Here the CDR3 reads CSVEFGGRDTEAFF. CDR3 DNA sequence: TGCAGCGTTGAATTCGGGGGGCGAGACACTGAAGCTTTCTTT.

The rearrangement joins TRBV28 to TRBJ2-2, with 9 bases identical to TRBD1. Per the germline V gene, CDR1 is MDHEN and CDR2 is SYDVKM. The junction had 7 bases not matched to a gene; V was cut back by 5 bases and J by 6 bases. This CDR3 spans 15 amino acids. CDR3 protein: CASSVGQGPSGELFF. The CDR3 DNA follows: TGTGCCAGCAGTGTCGGACAGGGGCCGTCCGGGGAGCTGTTTTTT.

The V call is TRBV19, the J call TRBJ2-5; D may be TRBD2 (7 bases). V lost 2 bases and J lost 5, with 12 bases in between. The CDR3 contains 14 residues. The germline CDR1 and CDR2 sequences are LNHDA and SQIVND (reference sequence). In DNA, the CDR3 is TGTGCCAGTAGTATACGGGGGGCGAGGGAGACCCAGTACTTC. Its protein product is CASSIRGARETQYF. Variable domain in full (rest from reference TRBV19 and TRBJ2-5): DGGITQSPKYLFRKEGQNVTLSCEQNLNHDAMYWYRQDPGQGLRLIYYSQIVNDFQKGDIAEGYSVSREKKESFPLTVTSAQKNPTAFYLCASSIRGARETQYFGPGTRLLVL.

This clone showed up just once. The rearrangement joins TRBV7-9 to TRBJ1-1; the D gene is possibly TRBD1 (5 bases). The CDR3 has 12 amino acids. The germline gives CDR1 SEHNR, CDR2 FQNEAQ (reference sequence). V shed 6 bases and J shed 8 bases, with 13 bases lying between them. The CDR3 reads CASSPGFREAFF. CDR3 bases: TGTGCCAGCAGTCCAGGGTTTCGGGAAGCTTTCTTT.

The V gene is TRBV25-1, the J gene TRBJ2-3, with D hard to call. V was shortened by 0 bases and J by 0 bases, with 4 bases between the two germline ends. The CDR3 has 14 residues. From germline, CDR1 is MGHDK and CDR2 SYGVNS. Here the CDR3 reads CASSEYRSTDTQYF. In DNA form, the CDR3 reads TGTGCCAGCAGTGAATACAGAAGCACAGATACGCAGTATTTT.

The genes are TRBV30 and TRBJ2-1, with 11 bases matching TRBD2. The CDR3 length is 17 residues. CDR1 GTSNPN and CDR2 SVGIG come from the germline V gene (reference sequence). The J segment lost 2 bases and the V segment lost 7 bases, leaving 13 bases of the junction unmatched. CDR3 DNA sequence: TGTGCCTCTAACCCGGCTAGCGGGAGGACAACCTACAATGAGCAGTTCTTC. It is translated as CASNPASGRTTYNEQFF.

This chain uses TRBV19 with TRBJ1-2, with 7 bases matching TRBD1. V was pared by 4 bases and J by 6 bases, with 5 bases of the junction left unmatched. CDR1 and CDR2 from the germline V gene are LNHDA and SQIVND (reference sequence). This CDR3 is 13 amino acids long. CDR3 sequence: CASSKTGTDGYTF. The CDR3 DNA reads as TGTGCCAGTAGTAAGACCGGGACAGATGGCTACACCTTC.

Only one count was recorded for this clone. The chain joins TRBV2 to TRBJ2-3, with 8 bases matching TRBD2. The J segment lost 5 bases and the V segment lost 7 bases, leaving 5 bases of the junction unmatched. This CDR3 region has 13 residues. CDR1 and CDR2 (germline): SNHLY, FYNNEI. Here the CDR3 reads CASNREGRDTQYF. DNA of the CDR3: TGTGCCAGCAACCGGGAGGGAAGAGATACGCAGTATTTT.

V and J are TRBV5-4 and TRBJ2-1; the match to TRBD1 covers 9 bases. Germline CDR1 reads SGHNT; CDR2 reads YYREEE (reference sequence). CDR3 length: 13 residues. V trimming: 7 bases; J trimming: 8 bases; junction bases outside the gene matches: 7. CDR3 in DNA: TGTGCCAGCTTCACAGGGGGCGCAGATGAGCAGTTCTTC. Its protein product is CASFTGGADEQFF.

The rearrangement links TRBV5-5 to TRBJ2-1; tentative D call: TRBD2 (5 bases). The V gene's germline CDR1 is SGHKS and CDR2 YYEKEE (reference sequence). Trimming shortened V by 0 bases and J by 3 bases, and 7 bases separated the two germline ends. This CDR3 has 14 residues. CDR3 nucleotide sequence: TGTGCCAGCAGCTTGGGGAGCGGCTACAATGAGCAGTTCTTC. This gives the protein CASSLGSGYNEQFF.

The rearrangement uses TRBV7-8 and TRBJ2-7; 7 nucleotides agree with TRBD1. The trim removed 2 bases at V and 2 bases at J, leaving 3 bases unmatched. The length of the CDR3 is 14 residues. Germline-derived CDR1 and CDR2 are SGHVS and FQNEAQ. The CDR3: CASSLMGQTYEQYF. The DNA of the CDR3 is TGTGCCAGCAGCTTAATGGGACAGACCTACGAGCAGTACTTC.

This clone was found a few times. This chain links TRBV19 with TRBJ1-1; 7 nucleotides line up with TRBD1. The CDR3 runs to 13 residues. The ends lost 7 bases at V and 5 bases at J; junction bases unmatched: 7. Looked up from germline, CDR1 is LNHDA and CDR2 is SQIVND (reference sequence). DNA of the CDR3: TGTGCCAGTATCGACAGGGAAAGTACTGAAGCTTTCTTT. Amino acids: CASIDRESTEAFF.

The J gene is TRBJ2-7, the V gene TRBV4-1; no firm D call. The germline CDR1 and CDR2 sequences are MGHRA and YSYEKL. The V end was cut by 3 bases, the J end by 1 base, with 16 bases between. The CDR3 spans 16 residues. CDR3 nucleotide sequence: TGCGCCAGCAGCCATCGTTCTATGGGCAGTTCCTACGAGCAGTACTTC. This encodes CASSHRSMGSSYEQYF.

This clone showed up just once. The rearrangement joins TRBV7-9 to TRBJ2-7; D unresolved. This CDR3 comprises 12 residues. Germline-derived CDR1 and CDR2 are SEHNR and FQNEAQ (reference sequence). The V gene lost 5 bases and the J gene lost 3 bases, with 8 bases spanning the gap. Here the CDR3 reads CASSRDDYEQYF. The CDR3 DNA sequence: TGTGCCAGCAGCCGCGATGACTACGAGCAGTACTTC.

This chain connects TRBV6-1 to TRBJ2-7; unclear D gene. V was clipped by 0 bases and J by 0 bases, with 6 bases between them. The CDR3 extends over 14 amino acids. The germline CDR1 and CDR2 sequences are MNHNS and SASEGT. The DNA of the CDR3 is TGTGCCAGCAGTGAAGCTTTCAACTCCTACGAGCAGTACTTC. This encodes CASSEAFNSYEQYF.

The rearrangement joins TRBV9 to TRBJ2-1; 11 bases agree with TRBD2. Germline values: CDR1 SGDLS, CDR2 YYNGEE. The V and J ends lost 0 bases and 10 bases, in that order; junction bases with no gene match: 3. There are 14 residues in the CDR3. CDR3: CASSVALAGEEQFF. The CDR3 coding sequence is TGTGCCAGCAGCGTAGCACTAGCGGGAGAAGAGCAGTTCTTC.

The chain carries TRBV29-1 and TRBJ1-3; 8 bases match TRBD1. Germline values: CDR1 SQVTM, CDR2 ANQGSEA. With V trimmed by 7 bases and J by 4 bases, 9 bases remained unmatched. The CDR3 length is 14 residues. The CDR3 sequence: CSALHDRGGNTIYF. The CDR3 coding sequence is TGCAGCGCTCTACATGACAGGGGAGGAAACACCATATATTTT.